The TCR beta chain described here comes from a study of human T cells and chemical hapten exposure. Whole-study context: From small differences in pooled library volume came most of the variation in per-sample TCR yields.

TCRdb redid the calling of the RACE reads with MiXCR, one entry per CDR3 protein. Here the sample spans about 380,000 distinct CDR3 sequences, 4% to 6% being singletons. The study, taken as a whole, reports: No alteration of TCRs above 1 in 1000 frequency was seen with DPC sensitization. Significantly more large CDR3 similarity clusters arose among expanded TCRs than among controls.

In this sample, this clonotype turned up many times. Antigen: not known. As to time point: pre-sensitization, week 0. This sample's treatment: therapeutic diphenylcyclopropenone sensitization with weekly scalp DPC. CDR1 is SGHTA and CDR2 is FQGNSA in the germline V gene. The CDR3 is made up of 17 amino acids. V lost 5 bases, J lost 4 bases, and 15 bases stayed unmatched. The receptor was derived from a woman between 50 and 59 years old with alopecia areata. Some clones in this sample may be carry-over from other donors' samples. The chain combines TRBV7-2 with TRBJ1-2, with 8 bases aligning to TRBD1. This specimen consisted of whole blood, obtained in connection with sensitization to the hapten diphenylcyclopropenone (DPC). CDR3 nucleotide sequence: TGTGCCAGCAGCCCAGGACAGGGATGGGAAAGGGGCTATGGCTACACCTTC. It encodes CASSPGQGWERGYGYTF.